This T cell receptor beta chain was identified during a study of T cell changes during pregnancy in multiple sclerosis. The CDR3 runs to 17 residues. V lost 6 bases, J lost 4 bases, and 10 bases stayed unmatched. The germline V gene encodes CDR1 SNHLY and CDR2 FYNNEI. TCRdb's copy holds only in-frame clones and misses some; the assay was immunoSEQ multiplex PCR. The sample lists roughly 45,000 clones; over 90% were seen once. This clonotype originated in a female donor with multiple sclerosis, enrolled in a pregnancy study. The input for sequencing was CD8+ T cells from peripheral blood mononuclear cells, taken in the first trimester of pregnancy. The chain recombines TRBV2 with TRBJ2-1; 12 bases are shared with TRBD2. The chain's CDR3 is CASRPHVGTSGYNEQFF. As DNA, the CDR3 is TGTGCCAGCAGGCCCCACGTGGGGACTAGCGGGTACAATGAGCAGTTCTTC.